This note documents a single T cell receptor (beta chain) sequence. Its antigen specificity is not known. No much larger clone is present one base from it, and per-base qualities are unavailable. This sample is drawn from a study of massively parallel sequencing of T cell beta chains (dated 2009 in TCRdb). With regard to the full study: Human TCR beta CDR3 diversity in peripheral blood was profiled using 5'-RACE, Illumina short-read sequencing and a dedicated short-read assembly strategy.

The donor pool was composed of 360 or so males and roughly 160 females, all aged roughly 18 to 40 years. From 150 to 200 liters of pooled peripheral blood, peripheral leukocyte polyA+ RNA was isolated. A commercial mRNA preparation from normal human peripheral blood leukocytes, pooled from around 590 individuals, served as the starting material. Overall study outcomes, separate from this receptor: Usage of TRBV genes spanned from under 0.013% for TRBV17 up to 24.6% for TRBV20-1, while TRBJ usage spanned from 1.6% for TRBJ2-6 up to about 17% for TRBJ2-1. Since the RNA was pooled from many donors, the results show population-average clonotype abundance and not the repertoire of any individual. CDR3 beta lengths ranging from 21 to 81 nucleotides were observed, with a peak at 45 nucleotides. Most clonotypes (about 65% of the roughly 35,000) were supported by a single sequence read, by which apparent diversity could in principle be inflated. Only roughly 23,000 (67.4%) of the clonotypes could be assigned a unique TRBV gene. Among 37,000 or so distinct clonotypes, 50% to 75% of clonotypes but only around 17% of assemblies were accounted for by single-copy clonotypes. Subsampling showed clonotype counts rising linearly with read number, indicating sequencing depth was far from saturation. Preferential PCR amplification of some TRBV and TRBJ sequences may have skewed the reported gene usage frequencies.

The run used an Illumina Genome Analyzer II. Two rounds of nested PCR with TRBC1/TRBC2-specific primers yielded a RACE product of about 520 bp, which was gel-purified. First-strand cDNA was made with a TRBC-specific primer plus a template-switching oligonucleotide, which provided a 5' anchor for RACE. Since the RACE amplicon was too long to sequence directly with short reads, the amplicon was concatemerized by ligation and then sheared by sonication. PAGE was used to isolate a size fraction of 100 to 300 bp, and that fraction then underwent shotgun sequencing on the Illumina platform. Separate runs on an Illumina GAII yielded 18.8 million 36-nt reads and 21.7 million 50-nt single-end reads. The study's processing was this. Assembly of the approximately 43,000,000 pooled reads was done with iSSAKE, using the parameters -m 15, -o 2 and -r 0.7. Seeds for the de novo CDR3 beta assemblies came from reads aligning to the ends of Ensembl TRBV gene predictions that carried unmatched junctional bases. Clonotype abundance was estimated from the number of matching assembled contigs rather than from raw read depth. Of the assembled clonotypes, 2,098 (roughly 5.9%) were found to have in-frame stop codons and were removed, so that around 35,000 productive clonotypes were retained. Of the roughly 290 unique TCR sequences obtained by Sanger sequencing of cloned RACE products, 69% were also present in the Illumina assembly. TCRdb trimmed the raw reads at Q25, called clones with MiXCR and kept productive beta chains. Rows with one shared CDR3 protein collapse into an entry with the most common genes and DNA. In this record, the V and J calls reflect TCRdb's handling and not the investigators' own analysis. The sample table records roughly 4,000 distinct CDR3 sequences; about 37% of these occur just once. Approximately 2.7% of the sample is taken by the ten largest.

The germline V gene specifies MNHEY as CDR1 and SVGEGT as CDR2. Clipping removes 8 bases from V and 6 bases from J, with 3 as the unmatched junction base count. The CDR3 numbers 12 residues from cysteine through phenylalanine. Of the read, only the CDR3 DNA is kept; its 36 bases are in frame from base 1. The receptor was isolated from a pool of human donors in good health; the sample was commercial RNA pooled from many donors. Sequenced sample: commercial RNA from peripheral blood pooled from many donors. The sequence links TRBV6-2 or TRBV6-3 to TRBJ2-3; 9 nucleotides in the junction match TRBD2. The CDR3 protein: CASRREGDTQYF. The DNA is TGTGCCAGCCGGCGGGAGGGGGATACGCAGTATTTT.